This TCR beta chain was profiled in a study of blood T cell repertoires in COVID-19. Study in general: T cells, B-cell-depleted T cells, or PBMCs supplied cDNA or gDNA.

Germline trimming cut 6 bases from V and 0 bases from J; bases unmatched to any gene: 7. The germline V gene has CDR1 MNHEY and CDR2 SVGAGI. The CDR3 length is 15 residues. The assay was immunoSEQ multiplex PCR, and TCRdb's table has in-frame clones only and misses some. This sample yields some 200,000 clones, of which 75% to 85% are seen a single time; roughly 12% belongs to the top ten. The sample taken for sequencing was PBMCs or T cells enriched from blood (not recorded which). The receptor comes from a man between 35 and 55 years old who had recovered from COVID-19. This chain connects TRBV6-5 to TRBJ2-5; TRBD2 matches at 7 bases. CDR3 bases: TGTGCCAGCAGGCCCCTAGCGGAGTACCAAGAGACCCAGTACTTC. This sequence encodes CASRPLAEYQETQYF.